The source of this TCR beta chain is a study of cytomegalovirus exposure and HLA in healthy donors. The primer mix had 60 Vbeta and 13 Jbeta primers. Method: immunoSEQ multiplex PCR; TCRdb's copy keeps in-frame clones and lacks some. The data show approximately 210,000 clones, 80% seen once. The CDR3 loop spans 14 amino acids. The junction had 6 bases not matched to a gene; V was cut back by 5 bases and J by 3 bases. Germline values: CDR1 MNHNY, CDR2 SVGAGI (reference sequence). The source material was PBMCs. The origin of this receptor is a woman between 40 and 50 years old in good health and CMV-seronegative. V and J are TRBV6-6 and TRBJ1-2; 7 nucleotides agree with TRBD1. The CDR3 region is CASSDGTVYYGYTF. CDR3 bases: TGTGCCAGCAGTGACGGGACAGTATACTATGGCTACACCTTC.